What follows are 5 T cell receptor beta chains derived from one specimen sequenced in a study of cytomegalovirus exposure and HLA in healthy donors (dated 2017 in TCRdb). Libraries were constructed by the immunoSEQ multiplex PCR assay. For the multiplex PCR, a mixture combining 60 forward primers for TCR Vbeta segments and 13 reverse primers for TCR Jbeta segments was used. This is the immuneACCESS table as TCRdb keeps it, with only in-frame sequences that have V and J called. A part of the clones is gone; compared with another copy, unresolved V genes explain less than half, and the rest is unexplained. This specimen's table enumerates about 130,000 clones. The ten top clones hold about 2.2% of the sample. Sequencing used PBMCs. The receptors derive from a man aged 40-55 years in good health and CMV-seronegative.

This rearrangement joins TRBV5-4 to TRBJ2-2; 10 positions agree with TRBD2. The trim removed 4 bases at V and 7 bases at J, leaving 7 bases unmatched. The CDR3 loop spans 15 amino acids. Germline V gene data show CDR1 as SGHNT and CDR2 as YYREEE (reference sequence). The CDR3 region is CASSQAGGQGGELFF. DNA for the CDR3: TGTGCCAGCAGCCAAGCGGGAGGGCAGGGCGGGGAGCTGTTTTTT.

The V gene is TRBV2, the J gene TRBJ2-2; TRBD2 agrees at 8 bases. The CDR3 length is 15 residues. The trim removed 6 bases at V and 0 bases at J, leaving 3 bases unmatched. Germline-derived CDR1 and CDR2 are SNHLY and FYNNEI. CDR3 sequence: CASRTSAANTGELFF. The CDR3 DNA reads as TGTGCCAGCAGGACTAGCGCCGCGAACACCGGGGAGCTGTTTTTT. The entire variable domain, with the rest obtained from reference TRBV2 and TRBJ2-2, is as follows: EPEVTQTPSHQVTQMGQEVILRCVPISNHLYFYWYRQILGQKVEFLVSFYNNEISEKSEIFDDQFSVERPDGSNFTLKIRSTKLEDSAMYFCASRTSAANTGELFFGEGSRLTVL.

The chain uses TRBV27 and TRBJ1-2, with 8 bases that match TRBD1. The CDR3 is made up of 17 amino acids. Germline V gene lookup returns CDR1 MNHEY and CDR2 SMNVEV (reference sequence). Unmatched junction bases numbered 16, after V lost 6 bases and J lost 4 bases. The CDR3 DNA is TGTGCCAGCAGACCTAACTCAGACAGGGGATCACCCTATGGCTACACCTTC. Translation: CASRPNSDRGSPYGYTF.

V is TRBV6-5 and J is TRBJ1-2, with 9 bases aligning to TRBD1. Germline assignment: CDR1 MNHEY and CDR2 SVGAGI. The J segment lost 6 bases and the V segment lost 9 bases, leaving 5 bases of the junction unmatched. The CDR3 is 12 residues long. The CDR3 sequence: CASTGGADGYTF. Written as DNA, the CDR3 is TGTGCCAGTACAGGGGGCGCGGATGGCTACACCTTC.

The chain joins TRBV5-1 to TRBJ2-7; 8 nucleotides align to TRBD1. V lost 0 bases to trimming and J lost 6 bases; unmatched junction nucleotides: 5. Germline CDR1 reads SGHRS; CDR2 reads YFSETQ. The CDR3 loop spans 14 amino acids. The CDR3 loop reads CASSLDRGYFEQYF. In DNA, the CDR3 is TGCGCCAGCAGCTTGGACAGGGGGTACTTCGAGCAGTACTTC.